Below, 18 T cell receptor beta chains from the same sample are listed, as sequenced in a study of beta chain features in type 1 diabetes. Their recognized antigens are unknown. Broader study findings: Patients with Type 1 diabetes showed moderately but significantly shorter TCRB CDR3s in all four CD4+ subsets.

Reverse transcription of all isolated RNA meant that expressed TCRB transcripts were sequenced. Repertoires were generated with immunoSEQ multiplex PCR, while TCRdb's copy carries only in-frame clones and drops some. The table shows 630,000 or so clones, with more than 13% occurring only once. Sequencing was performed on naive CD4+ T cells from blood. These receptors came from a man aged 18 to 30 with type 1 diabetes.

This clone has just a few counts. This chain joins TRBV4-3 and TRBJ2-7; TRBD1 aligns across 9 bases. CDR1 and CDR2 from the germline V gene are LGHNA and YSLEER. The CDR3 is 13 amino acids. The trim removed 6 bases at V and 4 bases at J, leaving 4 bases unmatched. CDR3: CASRGTGRYEQYF. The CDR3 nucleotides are TGCGCCAGCAGAGGGACAGGGCGGTACGAGCAGTACTTC.

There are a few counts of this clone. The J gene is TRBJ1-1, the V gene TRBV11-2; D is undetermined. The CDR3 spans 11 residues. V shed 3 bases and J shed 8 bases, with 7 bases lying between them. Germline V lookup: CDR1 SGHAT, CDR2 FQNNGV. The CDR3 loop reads CASSFSTEAFF. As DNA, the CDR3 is TGTGCCAGCAGCTTCTCAACGGAAGCTTTCTTT.

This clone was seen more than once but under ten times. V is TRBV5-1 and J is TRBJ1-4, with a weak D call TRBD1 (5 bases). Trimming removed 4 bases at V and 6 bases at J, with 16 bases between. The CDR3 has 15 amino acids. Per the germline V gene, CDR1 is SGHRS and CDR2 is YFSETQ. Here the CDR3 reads CASSGDGLLDEKLFF. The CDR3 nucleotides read TGCGCCAGCAGCGGGGACGGTCTCCTGGATGAAAAACTGTTTTTT.

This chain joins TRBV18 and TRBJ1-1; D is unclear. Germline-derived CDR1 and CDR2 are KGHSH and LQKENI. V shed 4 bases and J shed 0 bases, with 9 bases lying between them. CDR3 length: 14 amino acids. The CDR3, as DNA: TGTGCCAGCTCACAGGCTAGGGTGAACACTGAAGCTTTCTTT. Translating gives CASSQARVNTEAFF.

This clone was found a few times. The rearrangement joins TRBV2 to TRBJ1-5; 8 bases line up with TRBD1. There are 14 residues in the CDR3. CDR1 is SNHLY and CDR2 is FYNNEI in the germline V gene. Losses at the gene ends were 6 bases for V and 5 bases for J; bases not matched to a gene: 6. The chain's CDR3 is CASRRTGLDQPQHF. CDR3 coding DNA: TGTGCCAGCAGGCGGACAGGGCTAGATCAGCCCCAGCATTTT.

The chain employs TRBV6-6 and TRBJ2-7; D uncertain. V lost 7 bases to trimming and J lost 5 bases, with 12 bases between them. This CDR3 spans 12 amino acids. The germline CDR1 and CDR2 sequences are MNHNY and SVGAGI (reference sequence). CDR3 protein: CASTQTPNEQYF. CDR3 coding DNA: TGTGCCAGCACTCAAACCCCAAACGAGCAGTACTTC.

The CDR3 DNA sequence: TGTGCCAGCAGTTCCGAGACTGCGGGTAATGAGCAGTTCTTC. This codes for CASSSETAGNEQFF. V gene TRBV6-4 combines with J gene TRBJ2-1, with a weak D call TRBD2 (5 bases). The CDR3 length is 14 residues. The germline gives CDR1 MRHNA, CDR2 SNTAGT. Trimming shortened V by 5 bases and J by 7 bases, and 15 bases separated the two germline ends.

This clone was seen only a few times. The CDR3 DNA reads as TGTGCCAGCAGTTTAGTAGCCCTGTCCTCCTACAATGAGCAGTTCTTC. It codes for CASSLVALSSYNEQFF. This chain links TRBV28 with TRBJ2-1; D unresolved. Germline CDR1 is MDHEN and CDR2 is SYDVKM. The CDR3 runs 16 residues. V was clipped by 2 bases and J by 0 bases, with 11 bases between them.

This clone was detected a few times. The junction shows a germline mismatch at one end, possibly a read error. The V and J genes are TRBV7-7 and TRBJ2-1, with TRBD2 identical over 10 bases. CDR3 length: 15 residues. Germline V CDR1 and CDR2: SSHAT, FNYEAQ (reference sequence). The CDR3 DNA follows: TGTGCTAGCAGCTTAGCTGCTAGCGGGAGCAATGAGCAGTTCTTC. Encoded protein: CASSLAASGSNEQFF.

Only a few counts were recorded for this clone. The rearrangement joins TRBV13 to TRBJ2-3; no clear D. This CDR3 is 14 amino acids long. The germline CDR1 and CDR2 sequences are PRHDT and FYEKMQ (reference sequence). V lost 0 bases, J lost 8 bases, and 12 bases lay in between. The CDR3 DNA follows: TGTGCCAGCAGCTTAGGGAGACCGCCGGGTACGCAGTATTTT. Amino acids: CASSLGRPPGTQYF.

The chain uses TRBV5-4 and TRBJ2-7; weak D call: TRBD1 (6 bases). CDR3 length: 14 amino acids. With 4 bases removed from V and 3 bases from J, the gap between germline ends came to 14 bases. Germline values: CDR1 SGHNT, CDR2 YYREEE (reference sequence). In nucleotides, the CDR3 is TGTGCCAGCAGCCGAACCGGACAGAGCTACGAGCAGTACTTC. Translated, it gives CASSRTGQSYEQYF.

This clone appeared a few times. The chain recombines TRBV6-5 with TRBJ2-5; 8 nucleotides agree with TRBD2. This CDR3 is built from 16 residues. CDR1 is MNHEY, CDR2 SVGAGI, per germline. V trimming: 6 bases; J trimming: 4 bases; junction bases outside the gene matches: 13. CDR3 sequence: CASRYPLNAGGETQYF. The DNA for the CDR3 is TGTGCCAGCAGGTACCCGCTTAACGCGGGGGGAGAGACCCAGTACTTC.

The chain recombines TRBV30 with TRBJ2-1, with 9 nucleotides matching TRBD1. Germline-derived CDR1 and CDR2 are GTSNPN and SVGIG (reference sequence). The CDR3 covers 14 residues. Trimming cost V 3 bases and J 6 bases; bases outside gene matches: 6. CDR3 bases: TGTGCCTGGAGCCCGGGACAGGGACTCAATGAGCAGTTCTTC. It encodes CAWSPGQGLNEQFF.

DNA for the CDR3: TGTGCCAGCAGCGCCTGGACAGATCGGAATCTGGAAAAACTGTTTTTT. It yields the protein CASSAWTDRNLEKLFF. The rearrangement uses TRBV9 and TRBJ1-4; TRBD1 might be the D (6 bases). Germline-derived CDR1 and CDR2 are SGDLS and YYNGEE. V was cut by 3 bases and J by 8 bases, with 20 bases left in between. There are 16 residues in the CDR3. Complete variable domain (other parts from reference TRBV9 and TRBJ1-4): DSGVTQTPKHLITATGQRVTLRCSPRSGDLSVYWYQQSLDQGLQFLIQYYNGEERAKGNILERFSAQQFPDLHSELNLSSLELGDSALYFCASSAWTDRNLEKLFFGSGTQLSVL.

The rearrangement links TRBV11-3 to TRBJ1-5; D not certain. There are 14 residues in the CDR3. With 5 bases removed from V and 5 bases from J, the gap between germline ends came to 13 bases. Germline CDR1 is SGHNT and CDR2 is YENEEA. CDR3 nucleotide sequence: TGTGCCAGCAGCCTAGGGAACCTGGATCAGCCCCAGCATTTT. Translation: CASSLGNLDQPQHF.

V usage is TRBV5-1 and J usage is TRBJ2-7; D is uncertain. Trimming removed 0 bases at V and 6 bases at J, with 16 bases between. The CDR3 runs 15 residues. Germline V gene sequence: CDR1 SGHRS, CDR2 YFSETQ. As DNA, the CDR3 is TGCGCCAGCAGCTTGGCCTTGGTCTCATCGGGCGAGCAGTACTTC. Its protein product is CASSLALVSSGEQYF. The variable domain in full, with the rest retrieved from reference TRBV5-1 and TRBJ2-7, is KAGVTQTPRYLIKTRGQQVTLSCSPISGHRSVSWYQQTPGQGLQFLFEYFSETQRNKGNFPGRFSGRQFSNSRSEMNVSTLELGDSALYLCASSLALVSSGEQYFGPGTRLTVT.

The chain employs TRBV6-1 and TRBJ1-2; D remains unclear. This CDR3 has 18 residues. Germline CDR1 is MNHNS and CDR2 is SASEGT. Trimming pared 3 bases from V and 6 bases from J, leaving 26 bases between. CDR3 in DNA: TGTGCCAGCAGTGAGTTCCACCCGACGGTTGTGGGTCGCCATGGCTACACCTTC. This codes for CASSEFHPTVVGRHGYTF.

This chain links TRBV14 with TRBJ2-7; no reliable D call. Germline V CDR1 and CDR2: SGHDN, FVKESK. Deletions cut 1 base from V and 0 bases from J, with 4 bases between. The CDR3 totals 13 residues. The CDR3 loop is CASSQGPSYEQYF. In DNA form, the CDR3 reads TGTGCCAGCAGCCAAGGGCCCTCCTACGAGCAGTACTTC.